This T cell receptor beta chain was obtained from a study of blood T cells in healthy people across ages. A J-beta primer mix and a sample-barcoded 5' primer were used in a second PCR of about 7 to 11 cycles. TCRdb ran MiXCR on the 5' RACE reads and lists one entry per CDR3 protein. The profile shows around 1,000,000 distinct CDR3 sequences, less than 25% of them singletons. The CDR3 covers 11 residues. Germline V gene lookup returns CDR1 SGHDT and CDR2 YYEEEE. V was cut by 3 bases and J by 5 bases, with 5 bases left in between. In its sample, this clonotype was seen a few times. The sample was also reused in another study, on T cells of mothers and their children.

The sequence derives from a girl aged 2-10 years in good health. The chain has TRBV5-6 and TRBJ1-1; D remains unclear. The specimen was blood. The CDR3, as DNA: TGTGCCAGCAGCTCCTTAACTGAAGCTTTCTTT. The encoded protein is CASSSLTEAFF.